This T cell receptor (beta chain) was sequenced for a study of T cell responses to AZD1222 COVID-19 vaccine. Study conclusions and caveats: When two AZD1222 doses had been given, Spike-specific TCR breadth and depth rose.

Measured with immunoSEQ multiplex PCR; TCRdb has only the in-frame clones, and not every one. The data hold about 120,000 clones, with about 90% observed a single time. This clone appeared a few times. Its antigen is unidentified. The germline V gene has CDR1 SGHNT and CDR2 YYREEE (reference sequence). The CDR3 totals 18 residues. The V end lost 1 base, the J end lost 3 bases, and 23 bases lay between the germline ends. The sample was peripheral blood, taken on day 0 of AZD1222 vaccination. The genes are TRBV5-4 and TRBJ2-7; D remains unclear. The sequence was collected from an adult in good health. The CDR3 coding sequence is TGTGCCAGCAGCTTGTTCGGCCTCCTCCCTATTACCGACTACGAGCAGTACTTC. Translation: CASSLFGLLPITDYEQYF.